The entry below gives a single TCR beta chain sequence along with its context. Profiled with immunoSEQ multiplex PCR; TCRdb holds only in-frame clones, not every one. Among around 34,000 clones listed, about nine tenths were seen once. The CDR3 contains 14 residues. Trimming took off 0 bases at V and 6 bases at J, with 9 bases between the two ends. Germline lookup yields CDR1 LNHNV and CDR2 YYDKDF (reference sequence). This sample was included in a study of T cell changes during pregnancy in multiple sclerosis. The material sequenced was CD8+ T cells from peripheral blood mononuclear cells, taken after pregnancy. The TCR comes from a female donor with multiple sclerosis, enrolled in a pregnancy study. The rearrangement joins TRBV15 to TRBJ2-1; no clear D gene. CDR3 DNA sequence: TGTGCCACCAGCAGAGAGTCTCCCCTCAATGAGCAGTTCTTC. This sequence encodes CATSRESPLNEQFF. The full variable domain, with the rest looked up from reference TRBV15 and TRBJ2-1, is DAMVIQNPRYQVTQFGKPVTLSCSQTLNHNVMYWYQQKSSQAPKLLFHYYDKDFNNEADTPDNFQSRRPNTSFCFLDIRSPGLGDTAMYLCATSRESPLNEQFFGPGTRLTVL.